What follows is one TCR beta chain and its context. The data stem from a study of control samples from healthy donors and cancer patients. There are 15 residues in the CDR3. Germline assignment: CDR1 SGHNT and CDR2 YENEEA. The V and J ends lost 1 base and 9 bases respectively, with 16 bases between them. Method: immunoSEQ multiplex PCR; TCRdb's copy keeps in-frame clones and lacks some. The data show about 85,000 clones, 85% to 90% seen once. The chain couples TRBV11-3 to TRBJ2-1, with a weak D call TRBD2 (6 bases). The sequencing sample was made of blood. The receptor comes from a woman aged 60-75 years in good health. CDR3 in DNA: TGTGCCAGCAGCTTAGGGGGGACTTACAATAGTGAGCAGTTCTTC. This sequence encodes CASSLGGTYNSEQFF. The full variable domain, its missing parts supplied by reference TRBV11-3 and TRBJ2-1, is EAGVVQSPRYKIIEKKQPVAFWCNPISGHNTLYWYLQNLGQGPELLIRYENEEAVDDSQLPKDRFSAERLKGVDSTLKIQPAELGDSAVYLCASSLGGTYNSEQFFGPGTRLTVL.